These 16 T cell receptor beta chains came from one sample sequenced in a study of OX40 agonist ivuxolimab in advanced cancers. Data came from immunoSEQ multiplex PCR; TCRdb stores just in-frame clones and leaves some out. This table holds about 18,000 clones, approximately 80% found once. This sample comprised CD4+ or CD8+ T cells sorted from blood, obtained in a trial of the OX40 agonist ivuxolimab. These receptors were collected from an adult with an advanced solid tumor such as melanoma, head and neck, liver or kidney cancer.

Only a few counts were recorded for this clone. The CDR3 sequence is CASSFGNTEAFF. As DNA, the CDR3 is TGTGCCAGCAGCTTCGGAAACACTGAAGCTTTCTTT. The chain employs TRBV5-6 and TRBJ1-1; D remains unclear. Germline assignment: CDR1 SGHDT and CDR2 YYEEEE. V was shortened by 2 bases and J by 2 bases, with 4 bases between the two germline ends. The CDR3 consists of 12 residues.

This clone showed up just a few times. This rearrangement joins TRBV27 to TRBJ2-1; TRBD2 matches 11 bases. The CDR3 totals 16 residues. Losses at the gene ends were 3 bases for V and 7 bases for J; bases not matched to a gene: 8. Germline V gene lookup returns CDR1 MNHEY and CDR2 SMNVEV (reference sequence). The CDR3 reads CASSFQLAGVGNEQFF. The DNA of the CDR3 is TGTGCCAGCAGTTTCCAACTAGCGGGAGTAGGTAATGAGCAGTTCTTC.

The genes are TRBV6-1 and TRBJ2-1, with unresolved D. The CDR3 extends over 15 amino acids. Germline V gene sequence: CDR1 MNHNS, CDR2 SASEGT. V was clipped by 4 bases and J by 2 bases, with 12 bases between them. The CDR3, as DNA: TGTGCCAGCAGTGCCCGATTAAGTGCCTACAATGAGCAGTTCTTC. It codes for CASSARLSAYNEQFF.

This chain uses TRBV5-1 with TRBJ2-5; perhaps D is TRBD1 or TRBD2 (5 bases each). The J call may be mistaken, given a closer DNA end match to TRBJ2-7. The germline gives CDR1 SGHRS, CDR2 YFSETQ. The CDR3 is made up of 15 amino acids. DNA of the CDR3: TGCGCCAGCAGCTTGGAGTGGGGACCCTCCTACGAGCAGTACTTC. It translates to CASSLEWGPSYEQYF.

By its share, this clone is medium-sized. The chain uses TRBV19 and TRBJ2-1; no clear D. The CDR3 consists of 12 residues. CDR1 is LNHDA, CDR2 SQIVND, per germline (reference sequence). Trimming pared 1 base from V and 7 bases from J, leaving 5 bases between. The chain's CDR3 is CASSIVRNEQFF. The DNA for the CDR3 is TGTGCCAGTAGTATAGTGAGGAATGAGCAGTTCTTC.

The V call is TRBV9, the J call TRBJ2-1; D is possibly TRBD1 (6 bases). CDR1 and CDR2 (germline): SGDLS, YYNGEE. The CDR3 loop spans 13 amino acids. V lost 2 bases and J 6 bases, leaving 9 bases between the germline ends. Here the CDR3 DNA reads TGTGCCAGCAGCGTTATAGGGGGCAATGAGCAGTTCTTC. Its translation: CASSVIGGNEQFF.

The J gene is TRBJ2-7, the V gene TRBV18; D is possibly TRBD1 (5 bases). The CDR3 spans 15 residues. With 2 bases removed from V and 4 bases from J, the gap between germline ends came to 15 bases. CDR1 and CDR2 from the germline V gene are KGHSH and LQKENI. CDR3 nucleotide sequence: TGTGCCAGCTCACCAAGGAGTACAGGCGAATACGAGCAGTACTTC. Translated: CASSPRSTGEYEQYF.

The V and J genes are TRBV7-3 and TRBJ2-4; 14 bases map to TRBD2. The CDR3 is 18 amino acids. Germline CDR1 and CDR2: SGHTA and FQGTGA. J lost 0 bases, V lost 8 bases, and 9 bases had no gene match. DNA of the CDR3: TGTGCCAGCCGGGATCACGGGACTAGCGGGGGAGCCAAAAACATTCAGTACTTC. It yields the protein CASRDHGTSGGAKNIQYF.

The CDR3 spells CASSFLGNEQFF. The CDR3 region has the DNA TGTGCCAGCAGTTTCTTAGGAAATGAGCAGTTCTTC. V gene TRBV28 combines with J gene TRBJ2-1; D gene unclear. Trimming removed 3 bases at V and 7 bases at J, with 7 bases between. The germline V gene has CDR1 MDHEN and CDR2 SYDVKM. The CDR3 contains 12 residues.

This rearrangement joins TRBV7-9 to TRBJ1-1; D remains unclear. CDR1 is SEHNR, CDR2 FQNEAQ, per germline (reference sequence). The length of the CDR3 is 11 residues. The V end lost 2 bases, the J end lost 9 bases, and 7 bases lay between the germline ends. As DNA, the CDR3 is TGTGCCAGCAGCTTAACATTTAAAGCTTTCTTT. Translation: CASSLTFKAFF. Based on the CDR3 plus reference TRBV7-9 and TRBJ1-1, the full variable domain is DTGVSQNPRHKITKRGQNVTFRCDPISEHNRLYWYRQTLGQGPEFLTYFQNEAQLEKSRLLSDRFSAERPKGSFSTLEIQRTEQGDSAMYLCASSLTFKAFFGQGTRLTVV.

The chain carries TRBV11-2 and TRBJ2-7, with 11 nucleotides matching TRBD2. Germline CDR1 SGHAT, CDR2 FQNNGV. Trimming took 2 bases from V and 5 from J; bases not matched to a gene: 5. The CDR3 runs 15 residues. The CDR3 DNA reads TGTGCCAGCAGCTTAATCACTAGCGGGGGAAACGAGCAGTACTTC. It encodes CASSLITSGGNEQYF.

V and J are TRBV7-9 and TRBJ2-5; tentatively, D is TRBD2 (6 bases). Germline loops: CDR1 SEHNR, CDR2 FQNEAQ (reference sequence). Trimming removed 5 bases from V and 0 bases from J, with 13 bases in between. This CDR3 region has 15 residues. The CDR3 loop is CASSRSGLNQETQYF. CDR3 nucleotide sequence: TGTGCCAGCAGCAGATCGGGACTGAACCAAGAGACCCAGTACTTC.

The V gene is TRBV29-1, the J gene TRBJ2-1, with TRBD1 matching 11 bases. CDR1 and CDR2 from the germline V gene are SQVTM and ANQGSEA. Unmatched junction bases numbered 8, after V lost 5 bases and J lost 8 bases. The CDR3 covers 14 residues. The CDR3 nucleotides are TGCAGCGTTTTAGGGACAGGGGGGGCTTATGAGCAGTTCTTC. Its protein is CSVLGTGGAYEQFF.

V is TRBV6-1 and J is TRBJ2-7; 9 bases align to TRBD2. This CDR3 has 15 residues. The J segment lost 7 bases and the V segment lost 2 bases, leaving 9 bases of the junction unmatched. Germline CDR1 and CDR2: MNHNS and SASEGT. The CDR3: CASSEFVGLAQEQYF. The CDR3 coding sequence is TGTGCCAGCAGTGAATTTGTGGGACTAGCTCAAGAGCAGTACTTC.

In nucleotides, the CDR3 is TGTGCCAGCAGTTTACAGGGGCAAGCCACTGAAGCTTTCTTT. It is translated as CASSLQGQATEAFF. This chain joins TRBV27 and TRBJ1-1; a possible D gene is TRBD1 (6 bases). The CDR3 has 14 amino acids. Germline loops: CDR1 MNHEY, CDR2 SMNVEV (reference sequence). Trimming removed 2 bases at V and 4 bases at J, with 11 bases between.

This clone was counted only a few times. The chain is built from TRBV7-8 and TRBJ2-3; 7 bases map to TRBD1. The CDR3 is 14 amino acids. Germline values: CDR1 SGHVS, CDR2 FQNEAQ. The V segment lost 6 bases and the J segment 2 bases; nucleotides outside the gene matches: 5. The CDR3 coding sequence is TGTGCCAGCAGGAAAGACAGGGCCACAGATACGCAGTATTTT. Protein product: CASRKDRATDTQYF. The whole variable domain, remainder taken from reference TRBV7-8 and TRBJ2-3, is GAGVSQSPRYKVAKRGQDVALRCDPISGHVSLFWYQQALGQGPEFLTYFQNEAQLDKSGLPSDRFFAERPEGSVSTLKIQRTQQEDSAVYLCASRKDRATDTQYFGPGTRLTVL.